This passage covers 22 T cell receptor beta chains from one sample sequenced in a study of T cells in Graves' hyperthyroidism and ophthalmopathy. The CDR3 regions of TCR beta were amplified from RNA transcripts. The HTBI primer set served for first-round RT-PCR of the TCR CDR3. TCRdb reprocessed the multiplex PCR reads via MiXCR and lists one record per CDR3 protein. Of hundreds of thousands of distinct CDR3 sequences in the sample, more than 15% are singletons; the top ten hold around 3.5%. The sample consisted of blood. These receptor sequences come from a woman in her thirties or forties with Graves' ophthalmopathy.

The table lists this clonotype with many counts. The chain uses TRBV20-1 and TRBJ2-7, with 14 bases fitting TRBD2. Trimming at V came to 5 bases and at J to 1 base, leaving 10 bases not matched to a gene. The CDR3 has 17 amino acids. Per germline, CDR1 DFQATT and CDR2 SNEGSKA (reference sequence). CDR3 sequence (DNA): TGCAGTGCTTCGGGACTAGCGGGAGTGGTCGGATCCTACGAGCAGTACTTC. It encodes CSASGLAGVVGSYEQYF.

This clonotype was detected ten times or more. In DNA form, the CDR3 reads TGTGCCAGCAGTTACTCTGGAGCTCGGACTAGCGCCGGGGAGCTGTTTTTT. It encodes CASSYSGARTSAGELFF. This chain links TRBV6-5 with TRBJ2-2, with TRBD2 matching 9 bases. V gave up 0 bases and J gave up 6 bases; unmatched junction bases: 8. Germline CDR1 reads MNHEY; CDR2 reads SVGAGI. CDR3 length: 17 residues.

The chain recombines TRBV25-1 with TRBJ1-1; 8 bases agree with TRBD1. This CDR3 contains 12 residues. Losses at the gene ends were 5 bases for V and 12 bases for J; bases not matched to a gene: 8. Germline assignment: CDR1 MGHDK and CDR2 SYGVNS. The CDR3 region has the DNA TGTGCCAGCAGTCCGGGACAGGTGAAAACTTTCTTT. Residues: CASSPGQVKTFF.

This clonotype occurred many times. V gene TRBV2 combines with J gene TRBJ2-1; either TRBD1 or TRBD2 may supply D (5 bases each). CDR1 is SNHLY and CDR2 is FYNNEI in the germline V gene. This CDR3 region has 15 residues. With 8 bases removed from V and 8 bases from J, the gap between germline ends came to 22 bases. The DNA of the CDR3 is TGTGCCAGCCTTAATGAGGGGACGGCACGGGATGAGCAGTTCTTC. Protein sequence: CASLNEGTARDEQFF.

This clonotype appeared many times. The rearrangement joins TRBV5-1 to TRBJ2-3; 12 bases agree with TRBD2. Germline CDR1 and CDR2: SGHRS and YFSETQ. Trimming at V came to 4 bases and at J to 0 bases, leaving 3 bases not matched to a gene. The CDR3 runs to 16 residues. CDR3: CASSRTSGESTDTQYF. The CDR3 region has the DNA TGCGCCAGCAGCCGGACTAGCGGGGAAAGCACAGATACGCAGTATTTT.

This clonotype has ten or more counts. This chain joins TRBV11-2 and TRBJ2-1; D possibly matches TRBD1 or TRBD2 (6 bases each). Germline-derived CDR1 and CDR2 are SGHAT and FQNNGV. The CDR3 contains 14 residues. Trimming removed 5 bases at V and 6 bases at J, with 14 bases between. CDR3 protein: CASSPRLGGNEQFF. CDR3 sequence (DNA): TGTGCCAGCAGCCCGAGACTAGGGGGCAATGAGCAGTTCTTC.

This clonotype occurred many times. This chain links TRBV28 with TRBJ1-2, with D unclear. CDR1 and CDR2 (germline): MDHEN, SYDVKM. The CDR3 totals 14 residues. Trimming shortened V by 5 bases and J by 1 base, and 11 bases separated the two germline ends. CDR3 residues: CASSKLGVNYGYTF. The DNA for the CDR3 is TGTGCCAGCAGTAAACTCGGGGTTAACTATGGCTACACCTTC.

The CDR3 DNA reads TGCAGTGCTAGAGATGACGGGACAGGGGGCGCCGGTTTCAATCAGCCCCAGCATTTT. Its protein product is CSARDDGTGGAGFNQPQHF. V is TRBV20-1 and J is TRBJ1-5; TRBD1 matches at 12 bases. The CDR3 consists of 19 residues. V dropped 0 bases and J dropped 3; count of bases not matched to a gene: 12. Germline loops: CDR1 DFQATT, CDR2 SNEGSKA (reference sequence).

The J gene is TRBJ2-3, the V gene TRBV20-1, with D tentatively TRBD2 (7 bases). The germline V and J ends were trimmed by 0 bases and 0 bases, with 13 bases remaining between them. The CDR3 consists of 16 residues. Germline CDR1 DFQATT, CDR2 SNEGSKA (reference sequence). The CDR3 DNA follows: TGCAGTGCTAGAGATGCGGGGGCTTCAAGCACAGATACGCAGTATTTT. Protein product: CSARDAGASSTDTQYF.

This clonotype has only a few counts. It may be a read error: a sequence one base away is much more abundant. The rearrangement links TRBV7-2 to TRBJ2-2; perhaps D is TRBD1 or TRBD2 (5 bases each). Between the trimmed V and J ends, which lost 1 base and 6 bases, there was a span of 6 bases. This CDR3 has 13 residues. Germline loops: CDR1 SGHTA, CDR2 FQGNSA. The CDR3 sequence: CASSLGGSGELFF. In DNA, the CDR3 is TGTGCCAGCAGCTTAGGGGGGTCCGGGGAGCTGTTTTTT.

This clonotype was picked up many times. The chain links TRBV2 to TRBJ1-6; weak D call: TRBD1 (5 bases). This CDR3 comprises 14 residues. V gave up 9 bases and J gave up 5 bases, with 14 bases separating them. From germline, CDR1 is SNHLY and CDR2 FYNNEI. CDR3 nucleotide sequence: TGTGCCAGAAGAAAGACAGTGGATAATTCACCCCTCCACTTT. It encodes CARRKTVDNSPLHF.

The chain combines TRBV6-1 with TRBJ1-6; TRBD1 is a possible D gene (6 bases). V lost 7 bases, J lost 14 bases, and 12 bases lay in between. This CDR3 comprises 11 residues. Per the germline V gene, CDR1 is MNHNS and CDR2 is SASEGT. The CDR3 region is CASIGGLALHF. The CDR3 bases are TGTGCCAGCATCGGGGGGCTGGCCCTCCACTTT.

As to this clonotype: A much more abundant neighbour one base away suggests this may be a read error. In this CDR3 the conserved last residue, phenylalanine or tryptophan, is missing, so a read error is likely. The chain uses TRBV28 and TRBJ1-5, with 7 bases that match TRBD1. The junction had 8 bases not matched to a gene; V was cut back by 5 bases and J by 7 bases. CDR1 MDHEN and CDR2 SYDVKM come from the germline V gene. The CDR3 extends over 14 amino acids. CDR3 amino acids: CASSNDRESQPQHS. CDR3 nucleotide sequence: TGTGCCAGCAGTAATGACAGGGAAAGCCAGCCCCAGCATTCT.

The rearrangement uses TRBV18 and TRBJ1-6; 11 nucleotides line up with TRBD1. The CDR3 runs 15 residues. After removal of 6 bases from V and 7 bases from J, the junction contained 5 bases not matched to a gene. The germline CDR1 and CDR2 sequences are KGHSH and LQKENI. CDR3 in amino acids: CASSSGTGGNSPLHF. The CDR3 DNA reads as TGTGCCAGCTCTTCCGGGACAGGGGGAAATTCACCCCTCCACTTT.

This clonotype was detected only a few times. The rearrangement uses TRBV10-3 and TRBJ1-2, with a possible D match to TRBD1 (6 bases). Per germline, CDR1 ENHRY and CDR2 SYGVKD. The ends were cut back, 10 bases at V and 4 bases at J, with 25 bases in the middle. The CDR3 consists of 16 residues. CDR3 region: CATTTGSSSPPYGYTF. CDR3 coding DNA: TGTGCCACCACAACAGGGTCCTCATCCCCTCCCTATGGCTACACCTTC.

A single count supports this clonotype. J is TRBJ2-2 and V is TRBV4-1; D is ambiguous. Germline V gene lookup returns CDR1 MGHRA and CDR2 YSYEKL. The CDR3 has 14 amino acids. The V and J ends lost 3 bases and 8 bases respectively, with 13 bases between them. The CDR3 DNA reads TGCGCCAGCAGCCACCTTCCGAGGACGGGGGAGCTGTTTTTT. Amino acid sequence: CASSHLPRTGELFF.

This clonotype was seen at least ten times. The chain carries TRBV3-1 and TRBJ2-5; 10 bases agree with TRBD2. The ends lost 3 bases at V and 3 bases at J; junction bases unmatched: 4. Per germline, CDR1 LGHDT and CDR2 YNNKEL (reference sequence). This CDR3 has 15 amino acids. In DNA form, the CDR3 reads TGTGCCAGCAGCCAGACTAGCGGGCGGAAAGAGACCCAGTACTTC. Its translation is CASSQTSGRKETQYF.

Many counts were recorded for this clonotype. The chain carries TRBV30 and TRBJ2-7; maybe TRBD2 (6 bases). Trimming took 0 bases from V and 5 from J, leaving 20 bases between them. The CDR3 is 16 amino acids. Germline-derived CDR1 and CDR2 are GTSNPN and SVGIG (reference sequence). The CDR3: CAWSVGGVPLVDEQYF. CDR3 coding DNA: TGTGCCTGGAGTGTAGGAGGGGTCCCACTGGTTGACGAGCAGTACTTC. The variable domain in full, completed from reference TRBV30 and TRBJ2-7, reads SQTIHQWPATLVQPVGSPLSLECTVEGTSNPNLYWYRQAAGRGLQLLFYSVGIGQISSEVPQNLSASRPQDRQFILSSKKLLLSDSGFYLCAWSVGGVPLVDEQYFGPGTRLTVT.

Ten or more counts support this clonotype. The genes are TRBV3-1 and TRBJ2-7, with TRBD1 matching over 7 bases. J was trimmed by 3 bases and V by 5 bases; bases with no gene match: 10. CDR3 size: 15 residues. In germline, CDR1 is LGHDT, CDR2 YNNKEL (reference sequence). DNA for the CDR3: TGTGCCAGCAGCTTTAGGAGACAGGGCTTCTACGAGCAGTACTTC. This gives the protein CASSFRRQGFYEQYF.

This clonotype appeared many times. V usage is TRBV20-1 and J usage is TRBJ2-1; no definite D call. Germline CDR1 DFQATT, CDR2 SNEGSKA (reference sequence). V gave up 1 base and J gave up 9 bases, with 13 bases separating them. This CDR3 has 13 residues. The chain's CDR3 is CSARAPRSIEQFF. The CDR3 nucleotides read TGCAGTGCTAGAGCCCCTAGATCCATTGAGCAGTTCTTC.

This clonotype was counted many times. The chain recombines TRBV2 with TRBJ1-1; tentatively, D is TRBD1 (6 bases). This CDR3 contains 15 residues. Trimming cost V 6 bases and J 0 bases, with 14 bases left between them. From germline, CDR1 is SNHLY and CDR2 FYNNEI. The CDR3 bases are TGTGCCAGCAGCCCTGTGACAGGCATGAACACTGAAGCTTTCTTT. It encodes CASSPVTGMNTEAFF.

This chain connects TRBV5-1 to TRBJ2-2; TRBD2 matches at 7 bases. Trimming at V came to 4 bases and at J to 1 base, leaving 1 base not matched to a gene. The CDR3 sequence is 14 residues long. Germline loops: CDR1 SGHRS, CDR2 YFSETQ. CDR3 bases: TGCGCCAGCAGCGCTAGCGGGAACACCGGGGAGCTGTTTTTT. Protein product: CASSASGNTGELFF.